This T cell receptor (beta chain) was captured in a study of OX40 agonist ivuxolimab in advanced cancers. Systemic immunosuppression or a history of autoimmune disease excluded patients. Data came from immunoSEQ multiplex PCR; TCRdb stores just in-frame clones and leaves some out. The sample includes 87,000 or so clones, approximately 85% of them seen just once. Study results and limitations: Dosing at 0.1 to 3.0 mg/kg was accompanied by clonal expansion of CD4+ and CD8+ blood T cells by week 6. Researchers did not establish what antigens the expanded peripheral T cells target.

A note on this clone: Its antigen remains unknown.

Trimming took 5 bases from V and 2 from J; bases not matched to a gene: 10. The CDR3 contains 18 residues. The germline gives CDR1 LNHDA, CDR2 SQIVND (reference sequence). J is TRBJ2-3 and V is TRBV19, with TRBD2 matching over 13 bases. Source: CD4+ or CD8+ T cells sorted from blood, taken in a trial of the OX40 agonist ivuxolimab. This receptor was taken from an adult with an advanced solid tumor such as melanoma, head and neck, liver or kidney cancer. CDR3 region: CASSPSPGLAGITDTQYF. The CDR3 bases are TGTGCCAGTAGTCCCAGCCCGGGACTAGCGGGAATCACAGATACGCAGTATTTT.